A single sample is the source of the 6 T cell receptor beta chains below, sequenced in a study of Ad26.COV2.S vaccination and SARS-CoV-2 variants (dated by TCRdb to the early 2020s). The treatment or condition label, as the study defines it: some 20 received Ad26.COV2.S at low or high dose, single or two shots; a few received placebo; per-sample allocation not given. For vaccine and placebo recipients, the sequenced repertoires came from samples collected on day 63 after the first injection. The library was obtained by the immunoSEQ multiplex PCR assay. Sourced from immuneACCESS, this table was stored by TCRdb with only in-frame sequences that have V and J called. A share of the clones is absent; for the studies checked, an unresolved V gene accounts for under half, and the remainder has no known explanation. For this sample there are 360,000 or so clones; approximately 90% appear just once. The ten largest clones take up 1.9% of the sample.

Sample: peripheral blood, taken in a trial of Ad26.COV2.S vaccine versus placebo. Receptors originate from a person between 18 and 65 years old who received the Ad26.COV2.S COVID-19 vaccine or a placebo.

This clone was counted once. V usage is TRBV30 and J usage is TRBJ2-5; D possibly uses TRBD1 or TRBD2 (5 bases each). V was trimmed by 3 bases and J by 5 bases, leaving 13 bases between them. Germline V lookup: CDR1 GTSNPN, CDR2 SVGIG (reference sequence). The CDR3 runs 13 residues. CDR3 amino acids: CAWRGDFLETQYF. CDR3 nucleotides: TGTGCCTGGAGGGGGGATTTTCTCGAGACCCAGTACTTC.

CDR3 protein: CASRSGRGNEQFF. Written as DNA, the CDR3 is TGTGCCAGCAGGAGCGGGAGAGGCAATGAGCAGTTCTTC. The V call is TRBV11-3, the J call TRBJ2-1, with TRBD2 matching over 8 bases. The CDR3 spans 13 residues. Germline values: CDR1 SGHNT, CDR2 YENEEA. V shed 6 bases, J shed 6 bases, and the junction held 4 bases outside the gene matches.

This sequence joins TRBV19 and TRBJ1-1; D remains ambiguous. This CDR3 is 16 amino acids long. The V end lost 4 bases, the J end lost 0 bases, and 15 bases lay between the germline ends. The germline CDR1 and CDR2 sequences are LNHDA and SQIVND (reference sequence). CDR3 nucleotides: TGTGCCAGTAGTAGGGATCCGGGAGCTCTGAACACTGAAGCTTTCTTT. The encoded protein is CASSRDPGALNTEAFF.

The chain links TRBV7-2 to TRBJ1-2; TRBD1 matches 10 bases. The junction had 12 bases not matched to a gene; V was cut back by 5 bases and J by 6 bases. Germline-derived CDR1 and CDR2 are SGHTA and FQGNSA. The CDR3 is made up of 16 amino acids. CDR3 sequence (DNA): TGTGCCAGCAGCACCACGGGACCGGGACAGGGGAATGGCTACACCTTC. Translation: CASSTTGPGQGNGYTF. The complete variable domain, with remaining parts taken from reference TRBV7-2 and TRBJ1-2, reads GAGVSQSPSNKVTEKGKDVELRCDPISGHTALYWYRQSLGQGLEFLIYFQGNSAPDKSGLPSDRFSAERTGGSVSTLTIQRTQQEDSAVYLCASSTTGPGQGNGYTFGSGTRLTVV.

The chain's CDR3 is CASSLVGATNEKLFF. CDR3 nucleotides: TGTGCCAGCAGCTTAGTAGGCGCAACTAATGAAAAACTGTTTTTT. The chain joins TRBV7-9 to TRBJ1-4; D not resolved. CDR1 is SEHNR, CDR2 FQNEAQ, per germline (reference sequence). The CDR3 is 15 amino acids. Deletions cut 1 base from V and 0 bases from J, with 6 bases between.

The J gene is TRBJ2-6, the V gene TRBV5-4; no firm D call. Trimming shortened V by 5 bases and J by 0 bases, and 12 bases separated the two germline ends. The CDR3 is 16 residues long. The germline CDR1 and CDR2 sequences are SGHNT and YYREEE (reference sequence). The CDR3 spells CASRVGGHSGANVLTF. DNA for the CDR3: TGTGCCAGCAGGGTGGGTGGGCACTCTGGGGCCAACGTCCTGACTTTC.